The 3 T cell receptor beta chains presented below share a single source sample, sequenced in a study of T cells after yellow fever vaccination. MiXCR was run by TCRdb on the 5' RACE reads, yielding one entry per CDR3 protein. Among 500,000 to 650,000 distinct CDR3 sequences listed, roughly a sixth were seen once. The specimen comprised PBMCs, sampled less than 6 days after the first yellow fever vaccination. All receptors come from a man younger than 30 who received the YFV17D yellow fever vaccine.

This clonotype came up a few times. The chain recombines TRBV12-3 or TRBV12-4 with TRBJ2-2; D gene ambiguous. The ends were cut back, 3 bases at V and 5 bases at J, with 13 bases in the middle. The CDR3 consists of 15 residues. CDR3 DNA: TGTGCCAGCAGTTTGGACGGAGCGTCTACCGGGGAGCTGTTTTTT. Translation: CASSLDGASTGELFF.

This clonotype was seen a few times. Here the CDR3 reads CASSSGRAAFF. The CDR3 bases are TGTGCCAGCAGTTCGGGCAGGGCGGCTTTCTTT. This sequence joins TRBV6-5 and TRBJ1-1, with D maybe TRBD1 (5 bases). CDR1 and CDR2 (germline): MNHEY, SVGAGI. With 4 bases removed from V and 11 bases from J, the gap between germline ends came to 11 bases. The CDR3 consists of 11 residues.

The gene calls are TRBV20-1 and TRBJ2-7; possibly TRBD1 for D (6 bases). This CDR3 contains 14 residues. CDR1 and CDR2 from the germline V gene are DFQATT and SNEGSKA (reference sequence). Trimming took off 6 bases at V and 3 bases at J, with 18 bases between the two ends. CDR3 in DNA: TGCAGTGCCCAGGCTAGCAGGGGAAACTACGAGCAGTACTTC. Its translation is CSAQASRGNYEQYF.